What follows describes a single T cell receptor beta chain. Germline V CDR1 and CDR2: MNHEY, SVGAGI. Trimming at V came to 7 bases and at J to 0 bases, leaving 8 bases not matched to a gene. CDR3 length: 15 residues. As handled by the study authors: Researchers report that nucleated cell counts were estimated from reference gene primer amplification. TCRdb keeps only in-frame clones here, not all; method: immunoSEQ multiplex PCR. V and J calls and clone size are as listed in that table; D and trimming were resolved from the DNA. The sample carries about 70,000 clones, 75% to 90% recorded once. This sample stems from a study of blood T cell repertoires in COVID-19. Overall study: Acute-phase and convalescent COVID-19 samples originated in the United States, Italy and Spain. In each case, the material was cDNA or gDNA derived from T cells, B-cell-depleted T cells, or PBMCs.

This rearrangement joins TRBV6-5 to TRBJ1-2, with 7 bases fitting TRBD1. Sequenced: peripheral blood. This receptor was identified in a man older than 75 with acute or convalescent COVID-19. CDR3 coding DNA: TGTGCCAGCACCCAGGGACAGCGATCTAACTATGGCTACACCTTC. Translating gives CASTQGQRSNYGYTF.